A single sample gave rise to the 32 T cell receptor beta chains below, sequenced in a study of cytomegalovirus exposure and HLA in healthy donors. Only in-frame clones appear in the TCRdb table, and some are missing; sequencing was by immunoSEQ multiplex PCR. The repertoire holds about 72,000 clones, with 94% as singletons. The sample was PBMCs. The receptors shown here come from a woman between 18 and 30 years old in good health and CMV-seronegative.

The V gene is TRBV5-6, the J gene TRBJ2-1; 10 positions match TRBD2. J lost 10 bases, V lost 4 bases, and 14 bases had no gene match. Germline V gene lookup returns CDR1 SGHDT and CDR2 YYEEEE. There are 16 residues in the CDR3. In DNA form, the CDR3 reads TGTGCCAGCAGCCCCAGCTGGGCTAGCGGGGGAAGGGAGCAGTTCTTC. Its protein product is CASSPSWASGGREQFF.

The chain has TRBV6-1 and TRBJ2-7; 7 nucleotides agree with TRBD1. Germline trimming cut 8 bases from V and 6 bases from J; bases unmatched to any gene: 16. Germline CDR1 reads MNHNS; CDR2 reads SASEGT. The CDR3 contains 15 residues. CDR3 sequence reads: CASFVGGVSLGEQYF. The CDR3 DNA follows: TGTGCCAGCTTTGTAGGGGGCGTCAGTTTGGGCGAGCAGTACTTC.

The chain has TRBV2 and TRBJ2-7; 8 bases fit TRBD1. Germline assignment: CDR1 SNHLY and CDR2 FYNNEI. This CDR3 is 14 amino acids long. V was clipped by 7 bases and J by 2 bases; unmatched bases: 7. The CDR3 protein is CASKATGDPYEQYF. CDR3 bases: TGTGCCAGCAAGGCGACAGGGGATCCCTACGAGCAGTACTTC.

The chain is built from TRBV6-1 and TRBJ2-3; 11 bases fit TRBD1. In germline, CDR1 is MNHNS, CDR2 SASEGT. The CDR3 is made up of 16 amino acids. The ends lost 0 bases at V and 4 bases at J; junction bases unmatched: 3. The DNA for the CDR3 is TGTGCCAGCAGTGAAGCCCCGGGACAGGGGGCAGATACGCAGTATTTT. Translated: CASSEAPGQGADTQYF.

This clone was detected once. The chain links TRBV7-9 to TRBJ2-1, with TRBD2 identical over 9 bases. CDR3 length: 17 amino acids. Unmatched junction bases numbered 3, after V lost 0 bases and J lost 0 bases. Germline V CDR1 and CDR2: SEHNR, FQNEAQ (reference sequence). CDR3 region: CASSLAPSGVSYNEQFF. CDR3 bases: TGTGCCAGCAGCTTAGCGCCTAGCGGGGTCTCCTACAATGAGCAGTTCTTC.

This clone was detected only once. The rearrangement links TRBV11-2 to TRBJ2-3, with 11 bases fitting TRBD2. Germline CDR1 and CDR2: SGHAT and FQNNGV. V lost 1 base, J lost 10 bases, and 7 bases stayed unmatched. The CDR3 is 15 residues long. CDR3 sequence reads: CASSLVAGGAGAQYF. CDR3 nucleotides: TGTGCCAGCAGCTTAGTAGCGGGGGGGGCTGGGGCGCAGTATTTT. The full variable domain, with the rest looked up from reference TRBV11-2 and TRBJ2-3, is EAGVAQSPRYKIIEKRQSVAFWCNPISGHATLYWYQQILGQGPKLLIQFQNNGVVDDSQLPKDRFSAERLKGVDSTLKIQPAKLEDSAVYLCASSLVAGGAGAQYFGPGTRLTVL.

The table lists this clone with a few counts. This specimen includes other DNA sequences encoding the same CDR3. The rearrangement links TRBV6-4 to TRBJ2-3; 10 nucleotides align to TRBD2. J gave up 4 bases and V 0 bases, and 1 base lay outside the gene matches. CDR1 is MRHNA and CDR2 is SNTAGT in the germline V gene. This CDR3 contains 15 residues. The CDR3 DNA sequence: TGTGCCAGCAGTGACTCGAGCGGGGGGGCAGATACGCAGTATTTT. This sequence encodes CASSDSSGGADTQYF.

DNA of the CDR3: TGTGCCTGGGGTCGGACTAATAGGGCACCCCTCCACTTT. Its translation is CAWGRTNRAPLHF. The rearrangement uses TRBV30 and TRBJ1-6; D gene ambiguous. The CDR3 spans 13 residues. Trimming removed 5 bases at V and 11 bases at J, with 16 bases between. Germline V gives CDR1 GTSNPN, CDR2 SVGIG (reference sequence).

The genes are TRBV6-5 and TRBJ1-2, with D tentatively TRBD1 (6 bases). V was clipped by 0 bases and J by 4 bases, with 12 bases between them. The CDR3 runs to 15 residues. Germline CDR1 MNHEY, CDR2 SVGAGI. The CDR3 DNA sequence: TGTGCCAGCAGTTACTCGATTATAGGGGGCTATGGCTACACCTTC. This sequence encodes CASSYSIIGGYGYTF.

The chain uses TRBV5-4 and TRBJ2-1, with TRBD1 identical over 8 bases. The CDR3 sequence is 17 residues long. V trimming: 1 base; J trimming: 1 base; junction bases outside the gene matches: 7. Germline V lookup: CDR1 SGHNT, CDR2 YYREEE (reference sequence). The CDR3: CASSLSSGGRSYNEQFF. DNA for the CDR3: TGTGCCAGCAGCTTGAGCTCAGGGGGCAGGTCCTACAATGAGCAGTTCTTC.

This clone was detected only a few times. This chain connects TRBV12-2 to TRBJ1-2; no check of the table's D call, TRBD1, against the DNA was made. TRBV12-2 is reported as a pseudogene. This CDR3 contains 15 residues. This CDR3 reads CASRNRGLRVNGYTF. The CDR3, as DNA: TGTGCAAGTCGCAATAGAGGTCTCAGGGTGAATGGCTACACCTTC.

The chain carries TRBV30 and TRBJ2-1; the match to TRBD2 covers 8 bases. CDR1 and CDR2 (germline): GTSNPN, SVGIG (reference sequence). The CDR3 sequence is 14 residues long. V gave up 5 bases and J gave up 2 bases; unmatched junction bases: 5. This CDR3 is CAWQRGTPYNEQFF. In nucleotides, the CDR3 is TGTGCCTGGCAGCGGGGGACTCCCTACAATGAGCAGTTCTTC.

The V gene is TRBV7-9, the J gene TRBJ1-2; tentatively, D is TRBD1 (6 bases). This CDR3 comprises 14 residues. From germline, CDR1 is SEHNR and CDR2 FQNEAQ (reference sequence). V dropped 2 bases and J dropped 0 bases, with 7 bases sitting between them. CDR3 coding DNA: TGTGCCAGCAGCTTACAGGGGCCTAACTATGGCTACACCTTC. It encodes CASSLQGPNYGYTF.

V is TRBV19 and J is TRBJ1-4, with D tentatively TRBD1 (6 bases). Per germline, CDR1 LNHDA and CDR2 SQIVND (reference sequence). Trimming stripped 5 bases from V and 6 bases from J, with 19 bases between. The CDR3 has 16 residues. CDR3 in amino acids: CASSAPTGFRDEKLFF. CDR3 DNA sequence: TGTGCCAGTAGTGCGCCAACAGGGTTCAGGGATGAAAAACTGTTTTTT.

This chain connects TRBV15 to TRBJ1-6; TRBD1 aligns across 8 bases. The CDR3 totals 15 residues. Germline V lookup: CDR1 LNHNV, CDR2 YYDKDF (reference sequence). V gave up 6 bases and J gave up 0 bases; unmatched junction bases: 1. The CDR3 is CATRGTGSYNSPLHF. CDR3 nucleotide sequence: TGTGCCACCAGGGGGACAGGCTCCTATAATTCACCCCTCCACTTT.

The rearrangement joins TRBV19 to TRBJ2-2, with a possible D match to TRBD1 (6 bases). Germline CDR1 LNHDA, CDR2 SQIVND (reference sequence). Trimming stripped 5 bases from V and 1 base from J, with 14 bases between. The CDR3 is 16 residues long. The CDR3 sequence: CASSRTGTMNTGELFF. The CDR3 DNA reads as TGTGCCAGTAGTCGAACAGGGACAATGAACACCGGGGAGCTGTTTTTT.

The rearrangement uses TRBV6-5 and TRBJ1-1; TRBD1 aligns across 8 bases. The length of the CDR3 is 14 residues. The germline V gene encodes CDR1 MNHEY and CDR2 SVGAGI. The J segment lost 3 bases and the V segment lost 8 bases, leaving 8 bases of the junction unmatched. This chain's CDR3 is CASGLPGQDTEAFF. Here the CDR3 DNA reads TGTGCCAGCGGCCTGCCGGGACAGGACACTGAAGCTTTCTTT.

J is TRBJ2-2 and V is TRBV5-8; tentatively, D is TRBD1 (6 bases). Germline CDR1 and CDR2: SGHTS and YDEGEE. This CDR3 is 17 amino acids long. V was cut by 6 bases and J by 7 bases, with 25 bases left in between. Here the CDR3 reads CASTKTGTRGRGGELFF. The CDR3 region has the DNA TGTGCCAGCACCAAAACCGGGACCAGGGGACGAGGCGGGGAGCTGTTTTTT. Using reference TRBV5-8 and TRBJ2-2 for the parts outside the CDR3, the full variable domain is EAGVTQSPTHLIKTRGQQATLRCSPISGHTSVYWYQQALGLGLQFLLWYDEGEERNRGNFPPRFSGRQFPNYSSELNVNALELEDSALYLCASTKTGTRGRGGELFFGEGSRLTVL.

This clone was observed once. V gene TRBV11-2 combines with J gene TRBJ2-7; maybe TRBD2 (6 bases). Trimming pared 1 base from V and 0 bases from J, leaving 7 bases between. CDR1 and CDR2 from the germline V gene are SGHAT and FQNNGV. The CDR3 is 14 amino acids. CDR3 loop: CASSLVGGSYEQYF. The CDR3 DNA is TGTGCCAGCAGCTTAGTCGGGGGCTCCTACGAGCAGTACTTC.

The chain combines TRBV5-4 with TRBJ1-1, with a weak D call TRBD1 (5 bases). This CDR3 comprises 17 residues. Germline V lookup: CDR1 SGHNT, CDR2 YYREEE (reference sequence). V was clipped by 4 bases and J by 0 bases, with 19 bases between them. The CDR3 DNA reads TGTGCCAGCAGCACGGGACTCTTCGGGAGGATGAACACTGAAGCTTTCTTT. Amino acid sequence: CASSTGLFGRMNTEAFF.

The chain carries TRBV7-2 and TRBJ2-1; the match to TRBD1 covers 7 bases. V was clipped by 1 base and J by 3 bases; unmatched bases: 3. The CDR3 has 15 residues. Germline values: CDR1 SGHTA, CDR2 FQGNSA. The CDR3 loop reads CASSLERGLYNEQFF. CDR3 nucleotides: TGTGCCAGCAGCTTAGAGAGGGGGCTCTACAATGAGCAGTTCTTC.

The V and J genes are TRBV7-3 and TRBJ2-5; 7 positions agree with TRBD2. J gave up 5 bases and V 0 bases, and 6 bases lay outside the gene matches. CDR1 and CDR2 from the germline V gene are SGHTA and FQGTGA. This CDR3 is built from 15 residues. The CDR3 loop is CASSLTKAGLETQYF. The DNA for the CDR3 is TGTGCCAGCAGCTTAACGAAAGCGGGGTTGGAGACCCAGTACTTC. Looking up the rest from reference TRBV7-3 and TRBJ2-5 gives the full variable domain: GAGVSQTPSNKVTEKGKYVELRCDPISGHTALYWYRQSLGQGPEFLIYFQGTGAADDSGLPNDRFFAVRPEGSVSTLKIQRTERGDSAVYLCASSLTKAGLETQYFGPGTRLLVL.

The V and J genes are TRBV5-8 and TRBJ1-5, with D maybe TRBD1 (5 bases). The CDR3 totals 14 residues. CDR1 is SGHTS, CDR2 YDEGEE, per germline. V shed 2 bases and J shed 7 bases, with 13 bases lying between them. The CDR3 bases are TGTGCCAGCAGCTTCGAGCGGGGGGTCCAGCCCCAGCATTTT. Its translation is CASSFERGVQPQHF.

The chain recombines TRBV10-1 with TRBJ1-5; 8 bases match TRBD1. Per the germline V gene, CDR1 is WNHNN and CDR2 is SYGVQD (reference sequence). The CDR3 extends over 17 amino acids. Unmatched junction bases numbered 10, after V lost 1 base and J lost 5 bases. The CDR3 sequence: CASSELNDRGVHQPQHF. The CDR3 DNA reads as TGCGCCAGCAGTGAGTTGAACGACAGGGGAGTTCATCAGCCCCAGCATTTT.

This sequence joins TRBV30 and TRBJ1-6, with 9 bases lining up with TRBD1. The CDR3 runs to 12 residues. Germline-derived CDR1 and CDR2 are GTSNPN and SVGIG (reference sequence). V dropped 2 bases and J dropped 14; count of bases not matched to a gene: 4. Here the CDR3 reads CAWSTGGVSLHF. The CDR3 DNA follows: TGTGCCTGGAGTACAGGGGGCGTTTCCCTCCACTTT.

V gene TRBV12-2 combines with J gene TRBJ2-5; the table's D gene call, TRBD1, was not cross checked with the DNA. TRBV12-2 is listed as a pseudogene. The CDR3 sequence is 11 residues long. The CDR3 DNA reads TGTGCAAGTCGTCATGAAGAGACCCAGTACTTC. This sequence encodes CASRHEETQYF.

J is TRBJ1-5 and V is TRBV21-1; TRBD1, as called in the table, went unchecked against the DNA. TRBV21-1 is a pseudogene locus. The CDR3 runs to 15 residues. CDR3 region: CASSNTDRGGQPQHF. The CDR3 DNA sequence: TGTGCCAGCAGCAACACCGACAGGGGTGGCCAGCCCCAGCATTTT.

This clone was found a few times. This sequence joins TRBV4-2 and TRBJ1-6; D is undetermined. The V end was cut by 1 base, the J end by 11 bases, with 15 bases between. The germline gives CDR1 LGHNA, CDR2 YNFKEQ. The CDR3 is made up of 15 amino acids. CDR3 DNA sequence: TGTGCCAGCAGCCAAGTTCGGTCAATTCGGGCACCCCTCCACTTT. Translation: CASSQVRSIRAPLHF.

This CDR3 reads CSARVGAGYTF. DNA for the CDR3: TGCAGTGCTAGAGTAGGGGCTGGCTACACCTTC. The chain employs TRBV20-1 and TRBJ1-2, with D tentatively TRBD1 (5 bases). V dropped 1 base and J dropped 7 bases, with 7 bases sitting between them. The CDR3 is 11 amino acids. Germline V CDR1 and CDR2: DFQATT, SNEGSKA (reference sequence).

This sequence joins TRBV30 and TRBJ2-3; 9 nucleotides match TRBD2. This CDR3 spans 15 amino acids. Losses at the gene ends were 7 bases for V and 3 bases for J; bases not matched to a gene: 11. Germline values: CDR1 GTSNPN, CDR2 SVGIG (reference sequence). The CDR3 is CALDLRAGGTDTQYF. CDR3 DNA: TGTGCCTTAGACCTAAGAGCGGGGGGTACAGATACGCAGTATTTT.

This sequence joins TRBV5-1 and TRBJ2-5, with 10 positions matching TRBD2. Germline CDR1 reads SGHRS; CDR2 reads YFSETQ. The V segment lost 4 bases and the J segment 2 bases; nucleotides outside the gene matches: 2. This CDR3 spans 14 amino acids. The CDR3 here is CASSLAGEQETQYF. CDR3 in DNA: TGCGCCAGCAGCCTAGCGGGGGAACAAGAGACCCAGTACTTC.

The CDR3 loop reads CAWALMNTEAFF. The CDR3, as DNA: TGTGCCTGGGCGCTAATGAACACTGAAGCTTTCTTT. The chain is built from TRBV30 and TRBJ1-1, with D unclear. V was shortened by 5 bases and J by 0 bases, with 7 bases between the two germline ends. The CDR3 covers 12 residues. Germline values: CDR1 GTSNPN, CDR2 SVGIG (reference sequence).